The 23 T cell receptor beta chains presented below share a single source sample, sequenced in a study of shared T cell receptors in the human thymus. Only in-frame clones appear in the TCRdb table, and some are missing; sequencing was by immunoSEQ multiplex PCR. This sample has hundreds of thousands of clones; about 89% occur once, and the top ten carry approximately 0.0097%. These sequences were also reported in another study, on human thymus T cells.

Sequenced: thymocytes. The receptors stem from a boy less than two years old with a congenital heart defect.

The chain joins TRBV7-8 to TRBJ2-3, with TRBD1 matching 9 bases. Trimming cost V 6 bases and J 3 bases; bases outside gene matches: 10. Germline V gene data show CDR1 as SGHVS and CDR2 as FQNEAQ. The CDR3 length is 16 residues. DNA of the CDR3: TGTGCCAGCAGGCGGACCGGGACAGGGCGGACAGATACGCAGTATTTT. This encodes CASRRTGTGRTDTQYF. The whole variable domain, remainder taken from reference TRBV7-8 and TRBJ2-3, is GAGVSQSPRYKVAKRGQDVALRCDPISGHVSLFWYQQALGQGPEFLTYFQNEAQLDKSGLPSDRFFAERPEGSVSTLKIQRTQQEDSAVYLCASRRTGTGRTDTQYFGPGTRLTVL.

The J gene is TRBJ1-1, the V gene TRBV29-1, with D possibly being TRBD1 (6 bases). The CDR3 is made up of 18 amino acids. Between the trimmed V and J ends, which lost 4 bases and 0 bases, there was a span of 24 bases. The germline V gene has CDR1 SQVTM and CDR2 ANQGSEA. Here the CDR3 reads CSVVPNRVRGWVNTEAFF. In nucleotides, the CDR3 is TGCAGCGTTGTCCCGAATCGAGTCAGGGGTTGGGTGAACACTGAAGCTTTCTTT.

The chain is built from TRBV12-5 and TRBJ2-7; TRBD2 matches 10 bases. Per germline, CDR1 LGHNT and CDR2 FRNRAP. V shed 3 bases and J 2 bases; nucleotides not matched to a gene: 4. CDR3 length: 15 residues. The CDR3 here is CASGLAGGGTYEQYF. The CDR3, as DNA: TGTGCTAGTGGTTTAGCGGGAGGGGGTACCTACGAGCAGTACTTC. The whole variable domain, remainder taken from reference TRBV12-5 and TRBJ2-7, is DARVTQTPRHKVTEMGQEVTMRCQPILGHNTVFWYRQTMMQGLELLAYFRNRAPLDDSGMPKDRFSAEMPDATLATLKIQPSEPRDSAVYFCASGLAGGGTYEQYFGPGTRLTVT.

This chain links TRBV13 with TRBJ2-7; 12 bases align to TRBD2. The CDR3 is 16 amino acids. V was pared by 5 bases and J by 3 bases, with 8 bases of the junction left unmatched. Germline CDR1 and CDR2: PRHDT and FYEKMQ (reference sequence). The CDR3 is CASSPRTSGTGYEQYF. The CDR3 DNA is TGTGCCAGCAGCCCACGGACTAGCGGGACCGGCTACGAGCAGTACTTC.

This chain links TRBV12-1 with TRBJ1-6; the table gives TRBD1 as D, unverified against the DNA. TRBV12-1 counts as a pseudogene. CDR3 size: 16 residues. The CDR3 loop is CASSHHEDRGRLPLHF. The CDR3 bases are TGTGCCAGCAGTCACCACGAGGACAGGGGGCGTCTACCCCTCCACTTT.

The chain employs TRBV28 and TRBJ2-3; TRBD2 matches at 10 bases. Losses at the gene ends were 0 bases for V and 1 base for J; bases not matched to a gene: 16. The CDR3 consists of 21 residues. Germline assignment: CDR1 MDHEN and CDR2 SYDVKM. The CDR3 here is CASSLCVRELAGAGGTDTQYF. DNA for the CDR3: TGTGCCAGCAGTTTATGCGTGCGGGAGCTAGCGGGAGCGGGTGGCACAGATACGCAGTATTTT. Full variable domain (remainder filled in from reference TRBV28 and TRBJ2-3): DVKVTQSSRYLVKRTGEKVFLECVQDMDHENMFWYRQDPGLGLRLIYFSYDVKMKEKGDIPEGYSVSREKKERFSLILESASTNQTSMYLCASSLCVRELAGAGGTDTQYFGPGTRLTVL.

The CDR3 DNA reads as TGTGCCAGCAGTTCGCAGACAGGGGCCCCCTACGAGCAGTACTTC. This translates into CASSSQTGAPYEQYF. The chain recombines TRBV5-5 with TRBJ2-7, with 8 bases identical to TRBD1. V dropped 5 bases and J dropped 2; count of bases not matched to a gene: 9. The germline V gene encodes CDR1 SGHKS and CDR2 YYEKEE (reference sequence). CDR3 length: 15 residues.

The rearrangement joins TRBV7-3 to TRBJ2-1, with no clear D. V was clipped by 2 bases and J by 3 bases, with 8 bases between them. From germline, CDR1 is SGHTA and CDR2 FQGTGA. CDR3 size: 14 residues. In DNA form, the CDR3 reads TGTGCCAGCAGCTTAGATCCAGGCTACAATGAGCAGTTCTTC. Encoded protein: CASSLDPGYNEQFF.

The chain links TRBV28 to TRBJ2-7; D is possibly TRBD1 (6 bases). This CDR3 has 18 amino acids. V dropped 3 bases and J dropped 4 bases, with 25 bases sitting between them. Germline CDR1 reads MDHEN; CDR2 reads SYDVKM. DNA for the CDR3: TGTGCCAGCAGTTTCAGGAGACAGGCCAGCCTAAACCGTTACGAGCAGTACTTC. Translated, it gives CASSFRRQASLNRYEQYF.

CDR3 coding DNA: TGTGCTAGTGGTTTGGGACAGGGCTCATACGATGAGCAGTTCTTC. As protein: CASGLGQGSYDEQFF. This chain joins TRBV12-5 and TRBJ2-1; 7 bases map to TRBD1. V lost 1 base to trimming and J lost 8 bases; unmatched junction nucleotides: 8. Looked up from germline, CDR1 is LGHNT and CDR2 is FRNRAP. The CDR3 extends over 15 amino acids.

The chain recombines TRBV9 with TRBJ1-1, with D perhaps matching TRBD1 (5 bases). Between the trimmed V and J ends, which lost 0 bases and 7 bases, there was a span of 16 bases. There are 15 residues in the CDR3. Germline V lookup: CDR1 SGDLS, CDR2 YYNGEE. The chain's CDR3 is CASSVAPDRDFEAFF. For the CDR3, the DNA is TGTGCCAGCAGCGTAGCTCCCGACAGAGACTTTGAAGCTTTCTTT.

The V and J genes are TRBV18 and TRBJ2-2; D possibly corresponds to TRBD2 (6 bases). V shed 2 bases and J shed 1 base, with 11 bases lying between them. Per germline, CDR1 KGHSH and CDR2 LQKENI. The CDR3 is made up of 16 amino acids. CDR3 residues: CASSPSFGGNTGELFF. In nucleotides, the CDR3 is TGTGCCAGCTCACCATCCTTCGGGGGGAACACCGGGGAGCTGTTTTTT.

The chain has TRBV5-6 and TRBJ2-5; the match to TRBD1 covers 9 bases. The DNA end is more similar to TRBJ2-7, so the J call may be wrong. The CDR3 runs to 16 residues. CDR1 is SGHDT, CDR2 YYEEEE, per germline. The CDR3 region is CASSLGGGQGPYEQYF. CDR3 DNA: TGTGCCAGCAGCTTGGGTGGGGGACAGGGCCCCTACGAGCAGTACTTC.

The CDR3 region is CASSLGGVSSHRANVLTF. The CDR3 nucleotides are TGTGCCAGCAGCTTAGGGGGGGTCAGTTCGCATAGGGCCAACGTCCTGACTTTC. The V call is TRBV11-2, the J call TRBJ2-6; perhaps TRBD2 as D (6 bases). Germline CDR1 and CDR2: SGHAT and FQNNGV. The ends were cut back, 1 base at V and 5 bases at J, with 18 bases in the middle. The CDR3 is 18 amino acids.

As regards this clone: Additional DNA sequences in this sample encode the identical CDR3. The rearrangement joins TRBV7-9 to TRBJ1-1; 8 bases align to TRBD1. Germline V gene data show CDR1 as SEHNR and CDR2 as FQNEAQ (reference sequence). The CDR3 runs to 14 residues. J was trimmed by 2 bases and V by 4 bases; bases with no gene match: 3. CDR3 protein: CASSSGTGNTEAFF. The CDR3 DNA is TGTGCCAGCAGCTCAGGGACAGGCAACACTGAAGCTTTCTTT.

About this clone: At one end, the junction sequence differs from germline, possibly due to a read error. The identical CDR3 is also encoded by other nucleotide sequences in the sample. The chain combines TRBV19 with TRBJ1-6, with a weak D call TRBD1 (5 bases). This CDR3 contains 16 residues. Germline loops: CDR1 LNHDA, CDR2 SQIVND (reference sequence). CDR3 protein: CASSLSGQGWNSPLHF. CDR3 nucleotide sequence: TGTGCCAGTAGTCTCTCTGGGCAGGGCTGGAATTCCCCCCTCCACTTT.

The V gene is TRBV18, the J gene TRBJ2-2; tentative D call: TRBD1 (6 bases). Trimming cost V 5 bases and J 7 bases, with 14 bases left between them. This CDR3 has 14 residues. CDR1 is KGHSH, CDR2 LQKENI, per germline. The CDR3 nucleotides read TGTGCCAGCTCAAGGGGGAGTGGAGTCGGGGAGCTGTTTTTT. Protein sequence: CASSRGSGVGELFF.

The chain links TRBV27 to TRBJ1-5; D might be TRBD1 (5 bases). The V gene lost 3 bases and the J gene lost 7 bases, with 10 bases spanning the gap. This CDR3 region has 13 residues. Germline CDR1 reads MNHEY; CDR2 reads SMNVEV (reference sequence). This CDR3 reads CASSFWQGQPQHF. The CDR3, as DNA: TGTGCCAGCAGTTTTTGGCAGGGCCAGCCCCAGCATTTT.

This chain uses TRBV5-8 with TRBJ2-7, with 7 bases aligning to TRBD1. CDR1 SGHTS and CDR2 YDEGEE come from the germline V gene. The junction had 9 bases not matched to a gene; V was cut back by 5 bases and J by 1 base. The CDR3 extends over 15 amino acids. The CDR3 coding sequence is TGTGCCAGCAGATCGAGACAGGGTCGTTCCTACGAGCAGTACTTC. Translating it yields CASRSRQGRSYEQYF.

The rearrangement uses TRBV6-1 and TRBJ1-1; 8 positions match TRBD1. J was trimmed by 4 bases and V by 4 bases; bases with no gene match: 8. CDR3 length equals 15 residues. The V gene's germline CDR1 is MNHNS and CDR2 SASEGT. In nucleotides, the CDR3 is TGTGCCAGCAGTGCACAAACAGGGGGTTTCACTGAAGCTTTCTTT. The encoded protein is CASSAQTGGFTEAFF.

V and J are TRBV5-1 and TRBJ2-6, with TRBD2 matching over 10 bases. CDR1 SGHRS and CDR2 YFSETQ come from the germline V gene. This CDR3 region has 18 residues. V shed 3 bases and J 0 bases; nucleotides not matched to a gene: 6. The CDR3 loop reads CASSSLAGETSGANVLTF. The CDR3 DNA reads TGCGCCAGCAGCTCTCTAGCGGGAGAGACCTCTGGGGCCAACGTCCTGACTTTC.

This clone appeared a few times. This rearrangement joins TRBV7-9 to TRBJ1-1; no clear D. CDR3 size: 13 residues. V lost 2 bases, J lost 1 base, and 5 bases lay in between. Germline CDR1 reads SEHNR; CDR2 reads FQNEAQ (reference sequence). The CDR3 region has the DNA TGTGCCAGCAGCTTACAGGAGAACACTGAAGCTTTCTTT. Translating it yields CASSLQENTEAFF. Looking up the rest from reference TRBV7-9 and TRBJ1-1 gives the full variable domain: DTGVSQNPRHKITKRGQNVTFRCDPISEHNRLYWYRQTLGQGPEFLTYFQNEAQLEKSRLLSDRFSAERPKGSFSTLEIQRTEQGDSAMYLCASSLQENTEAFFGQGTRLTVV.

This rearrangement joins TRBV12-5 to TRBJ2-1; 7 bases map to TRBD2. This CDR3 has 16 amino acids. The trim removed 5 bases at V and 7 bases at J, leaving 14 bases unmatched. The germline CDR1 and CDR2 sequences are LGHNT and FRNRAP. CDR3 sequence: CASGPLGGREGNEQFF. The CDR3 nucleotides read TGTGCTAGTGGTCCCCTTGGGGGGAGGGAGGGGAATGAGCAGTTCTTC. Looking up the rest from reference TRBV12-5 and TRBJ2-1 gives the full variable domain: DARVTQTPRHKVTEMGQEVTMRCQPILGHNTVFWYRQTMMQGLELLAYFRNRAPLDDSGMPKDRFSAEMPDATLATLKIQPSEPRDSAVYFCASGPLGGREGNEQFFGPGTRLTVL.